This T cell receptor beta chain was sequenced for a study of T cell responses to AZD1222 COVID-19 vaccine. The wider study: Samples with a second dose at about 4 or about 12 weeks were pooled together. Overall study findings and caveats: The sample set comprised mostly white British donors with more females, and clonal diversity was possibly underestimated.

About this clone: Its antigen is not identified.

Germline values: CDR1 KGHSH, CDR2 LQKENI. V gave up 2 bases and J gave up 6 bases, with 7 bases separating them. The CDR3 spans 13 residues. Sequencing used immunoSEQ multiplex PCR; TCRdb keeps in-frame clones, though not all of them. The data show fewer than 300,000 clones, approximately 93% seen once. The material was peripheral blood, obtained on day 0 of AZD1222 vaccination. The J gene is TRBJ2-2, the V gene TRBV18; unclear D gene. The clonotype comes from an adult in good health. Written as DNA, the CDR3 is TGTGCCAGCTCACCAGATTTAGCCGGGGAGCTGTTTTTT. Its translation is CASSPDLAGELFF.